The 14 T cell receptor beta chains given below trace back to one sample, sequenced in a study of T cells in Graves' hyperthyroidism and ophthalmopathy. TCR beta CDR3 region amplification was performed from RNA transcripts. In the first-round RT-PCR of the TCR CDR3, the HTBI primer set was used. Each CDR3 protein is one row after TCRdb ran MiXCR on the multiplex PCR reads. Found here are a few hundred thousand distinct CDR3 sequences, approximately 25% of them singletons; the top ten hold around 79%. The sample taken for sequencing was blood. The receptors originated from a man aged 45 to 65 with Graves' hyperthyroidism.

This clonotype occurred a few times. The gene calls are TRBV12-3 or TRBV12-4 and TRBJ2-1; a weak D match, TRBD2 (6 bases). V lost 7 bases and J lost 1, with 26 bases in between. The CDR3 has 19 residues. CDR3 residues: CASTPEGGAWGESYNEQFF. CDR3 in DNA: TGTGCCAGCACCCCCGAAGGAGGGGCCTGGGGGGAATCCTACAATGAGCAGTTCTTC.

This clonotype was observed a few times. The chain is built from TRBV20-1 and TRBJ2-1, with D possibly called TRBD1 or TRBD2 (7 bases each). The CDR3 sequence is 15 residues long. Per germline, CDR1 DFQATT and CDR2 SNEGSKA (reference sequence). The V end lost 5 bases, the J end lost 5 bases, and 19 bases lay between the germline ends. The CDR3 protein is CSAPFQGGPHNEQFF. CDR3 DNA: TGCAGTGCTCCTTTTCAGGGGGGGCCGCACAATGAGCAGTTCTTC.

The chain combines TRBV20-1 with TRBJ2-7; weak D call: TRBD2 (5 bases). V shed 1 base and J shed 1 base, with 20 bases lying between them. Germline V gene data show CDR1 as DFQATT and CDR2 as SNEGSKA (reference sequence). The CDR3 sequence is 17 residues long. DNA of the CDR3: TGCAGTGCTAGAGGATTATACGGGAAAGGACGTTCCTACGAGCAGTACTTC. Translating gives CSARGLYGKGRSYEQYF.

The chain joins TRBV5-1 to TRBJ2-3, with D possibly being TRBD1 (5 bases). CDR1 SGHRS and CDR2 YFSETQ come from the germline V gene. This CDR3 has 13 residues. The V end was cut by 0 bases, the J end by 4 bases, with 6 bases between. The CDR3 loop is CASSLDRPDTQYF. CDR3 bases: TGCGCCAGCAGCTTGGACAGGCCAGATACGCAGTATTTT.

The chain is built from TRBV5-1 and TRBJ2-5; either TRBD1 or TRBD2 may supply D (5 bases each). The V gene's germline CDR1 is SGHRS and CDR2 YFSETQ. The CDR3 consists of 14 residues. Trimming removed 7 bases from V and 2 bases from J, with 15 bases in between. CDR3 amino acids: CASGRAGAQETQYF. DNA for the CDR3: TGCGCCAGCGGGCGGGCTGGGGCACAAGAGACCCAGTACTTC.

This clonotype was observed at least ten times. The rearrangement joins TRBV3-1 to TRBJ2-1; no clear D gene. Looked up from germline, CDR1 is LGHDT and CDR2 is YNNKEL (reference sequence). There are 13 residues in the CDR3. The V end lost 4 bases, the J end lost 5 bases, and 9 bases lay between the germline ends. The CDR3 is CASSRWANNEQFF. Written as DNA, the CDR3 is TGTGCCAGCAGCCGTTGGGCCAACAATGAGCAGTTCTTC.

A few counts support this clonotype. The chain uses TRBV6-1 and TRBJ1-1; no definite D call. The ends were cut back, 2 bases at V and 11 bases at J, with 18 bases in the middle. The CDR3 has 14 amino acids. The germline CDR1 and CDR2 sequences are MNHNS and SASEGT. The CDR3 reads CASSERESPPVAFF. In nucleotides, the CDR3 is TGTGCCAGCAGTGAACGGGAAAGCCCCCCTGTGGCTTTCTTT.

This clonotype was counted only a few times. In DNA, the CDR3 is TGTGCCGTGGGGCAGCCTAATGAAAAACTGTTTTTT. It yields the protein CAVGQPNEKLFF. This chain joins TRBV6-2 or TRBV6-3 and TRBJ1-4; D might be TRBD1 (5 bases). Germline V gene data show CDR1 as MNHEY and CDR2 as SVGEGT. The CDR3 is 12 amino acids. Trimming took 11 bases from V and 3 from J, leaving 10 bases between them.

This clonotype was seen more than once but under ten times. This chain uses TRBV11-3 with TRBJ2-7, with unresolved D. Germline CDR1 SGHNT, CDR2 YENEEA. This CDR3 has 13 residues. V lost 9 bases to trimming and J lost 0 bases, with 12 bases between them. CDR3: CASSDSSSYEQYF. In DNA form, the CDR3 reads TGTGCCAGTTCTGATTCCTCCTCCTACGAGCAGTACTTC.

This clonotype was counted at least ten times. The rearrangement joins TRBV13 to TRBJ2-3; 11 nucleotides match TRBD2. With V trimmed by 3 bases and J by 3 bases, 14 bases remained unmatched. There are 19 residues in the CDR3. From germline, CDR1 is PRHDT and CDR2 FYEKMQ (reference sequence). CDR3 in DNA: TGTGCCAGCAGCTTGTCGCTAGCGGGAGGTGGGGTCGTGACAGATACGCAGTATTTT. Amino acids: CASSLSLAGGGVVTDTQYF.

The table lists this clonotype with a few counts. V and J are TRBV12-3 or TRBV12-4 and TRBJ1-2; D gene ambiguous. V was clipped by 4 bases and J by 6 bases, with 9 bases between them. This CDR3 contains 12 residues. The CDR3 nucleotides read TGTGCCAGCAGTTATCAGAAGCATGGCTACACCTTC. Translating it yields CASSYQKHGYTF.

The J gene is TRBJ2-7, the V gene TRBV10-3; no firm D call. Trimming shortened V by 2 bases and J by 4 bases, and 9 bases separated the two germline ends. The CDR3 is 13 residues long. Germline CDR1 reads ENHRY; CDR2 reads SYGVKD. The CDR3 region has the DNA TGTGCCATCAGTGAGCCCCCGGGTTACGAGCAGTACTTC. This codes for CAISEPPGYEQYF.

This clonotype appeared a few times. The chain links TRBV6-1 to TRBJ2-2; TRBD1 matches at 8 bases. CDR3 length: 15 residues. V dropped 4 bases and J dropped 3; count of bases not matched to a gene: 4. Germline loops: CDR1 MNHNS, CDR2 SASEGT. The CDR3 coding sequence is TGTGCCAGCAGTGTTTGGACAGGGCACACCGGGGAGCTGTTTTTT. Amino acid sequence: CASSVWTGHTGELFF.

This clonotype was observed a few times. The J gene is TRBJ2-7, the V gene TRBV5-1; TRBD1 agrees at 7 bases. V was clipped by 6 bases and J by 0 bases; unmatched bases: 9. This CDR3 is 15 amino acids long. The germline CDR1 and CDR2 sequences are SGHRS and YFSETQ. The CDR3 DNA sequence: TGCGCCAGCACTGAGGGGGCCTCAACCTCCTACGAGCAGTACTTC. It is translated as CASTEGASTSYEQYF.